This TCR beta chain was recovered during a study of T cells in localized non-small cell lung cancer. This clone was detected only once. The antigen is not known. The repertoire was sequenced with immunoSEQ multiplex PCR; TCRdb's copy has only in-frame clones and lacks some. Of under 3,500 clones detected, approximately 39% appear once; the ten largest clones hold roughly 10%. After removal of 2 bases from V and 6 bases from J, the junction contained 4 bases not matched to a gene. Germline values: CDR1 LNHDA, CDR2 SQIVND (reference sequence). CDR3 size: 15 residues. General study findings and limits: The tumor had only one region sequenced, so heterogeneity remains possible. Median detection of top 100 tumor clones in adjacent lung was 57 clones.

This sequence originates from a male donor at least 60 years old with stage I squamous cell lung carcinoma. Here the sequenced sample was lung tumor tissue, taken before any cancer treatment. The rearrangement joins TRBV19 to TRBJ2-1, with 10 bases lining up with TRBD1. CDR3 region: CASSIPGQGFNEQFF. CDR3 bases: TGTGCCAGTAGTATACCGGGACAGGGGTTCAATGAGCAGTTCTTC.